This T cell receptor beta chain was identified in a study of PD-1 blockade in classical Hodgkin lymphoma. Study-level findings and limits: Relative to healthy donors, newly diagnosed patients reportedly had lower baseline TCR diversity, which was reported as lower still in relapsed/refractory patients.

This CDR3 has 12 amino acids. The germline gives CDR1 SGHTA, CDR2 FQGNSA. After removal of 6 bases from V and 7 bases from J, the junction contained 3 bases not matched to a gene. A word on this clone: The antigen is not known.

Sequencing was performed with immunoSEQ multiplex PCR; in TCRdb, only in-frame clones are kept and a portion is missing. This sample has under 35,000 clones; roughly 90% occur once, and the top ten carry 0.35%. This sample's time point: newly diagnosed, previously untreated cHL patient sample. Magnetic depletion of unwanted cells isolated CD4+ T cells from thawed PBMCs. The sequence came from a human donor with classical Hodgkin lymphoma. The sequenced material came from CD4+ T cells from blood. The V and J genes are TRBV7-2 and TRBJ2-1, with 7 bases that match TRBD2. CDR3 nucleotide sequence: TGTGCCAGCAGGAGGCGGGAGAATGAGCAGTTCTTC. Its translation: CASRRRENEQFF.